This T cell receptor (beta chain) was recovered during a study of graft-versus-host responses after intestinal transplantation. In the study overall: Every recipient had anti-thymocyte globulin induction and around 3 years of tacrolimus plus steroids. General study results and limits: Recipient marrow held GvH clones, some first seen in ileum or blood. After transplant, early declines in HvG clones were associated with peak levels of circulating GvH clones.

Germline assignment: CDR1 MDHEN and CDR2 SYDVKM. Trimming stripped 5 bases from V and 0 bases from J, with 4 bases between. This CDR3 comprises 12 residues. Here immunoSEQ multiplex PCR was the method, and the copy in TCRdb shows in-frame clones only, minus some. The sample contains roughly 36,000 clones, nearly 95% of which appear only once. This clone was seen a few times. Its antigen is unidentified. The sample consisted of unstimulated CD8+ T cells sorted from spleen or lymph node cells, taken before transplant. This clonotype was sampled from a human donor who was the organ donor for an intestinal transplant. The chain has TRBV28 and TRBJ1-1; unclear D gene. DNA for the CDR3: TGTGCCAGCAGTCTAATGAACACTGAAGCTTTCTTT. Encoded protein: CASSLMNTEAFF.